A selection of T cell receptor beta chains follows, all from one sample in a study of blood T cell repertoires in COVID-19. Profiling relied on immunoSEQ multiplex PCR, and the TCRdb table lists in-frame clones only, not all of them. The sample records roughly 290,000 clones, about 87% being singletons. The material sequenced was peripheral blood. The receptors originated from a woman aged 45-65 years who had recovered from COVID-19. Both conserved end residues are trimmed from each CDR3.

v_gene	j_gene	CDR3aa
TRBV3-1/TRBV3-2	TRBJ2-7	ASSRTGGRGNYEQY
TRBV9	TRBJ2-1	ASSVANQVYNEQF
TRBV7-8	TRBJ2-1	ASSLGTSGIYNEQF
TRBV5-1	TRBJ2-4	ASSLTEAKNIQY
TRBV5-5	TRBJ2-3	ASSSGGRDRGFTDTQY
TRBV7-2	TRBJ2-1	ASSVREGGNEQF
TRBV25-1	TRBJ1-5	ASRKGQGGQPQH
TRBV7-6	TRBJ2-1	ASSPQAGVVDEQF
TRBV7-2	TRBJ1-5	ASKPGGSNQPQH
TRBV6-5	TRBJ2-7	ASSSTEAYEQY
TRBV7-9	TRBJ2-1	ASSLVVASGVNEQF
TRBV9	TRBJ1-1	ASSTGQGITEAF
TRBV28	TRBJ2-7	ASSSRTGGVGEQY
TRBV3-1/TRBV3-2	TRBJ2-7	ASSLGTDYEQY
TRBV7-3	TRBJ2-3	ASSLTGTSGSPGDTQY
TRBV28	TRBJ1-2	ASRPRRGYT
TRBV6-5	TRBJ2-7	ASNSYEQY
TRBV7-8	TRBJ1-2	ASSRTDLEFSYT
TRBV5-6	TRBJ2-7	ASSFPLAGHEQY
TRBV2	TRBJ1-2	AGGSRQGSLSGYT
TRBV18	TRBJ1-5	ASARFGQDLNQPQH
TRBV7-2	TRBJ2-7	ASSLGSGRNYEQY
TRBV7-8	TRBJ2-2	ASSLRRGGTGELF
TRBV12-3/TRBV12-4	TRBJ1-2	ASRQGVGYGYT
TRBV6-2/TRBV6-3	TRBJ2-2	ASSPEGPVAGELF
TRBV27	TRBJ2-5	ASSGGIKPSGGGRQETQY
TRBV6-2/TRBV6-3	TRBJ2-1	ASSYVGAANEQF
TRBV24-1	TRBJ2-6	ATSGRTGTVGANVLT
TRBV29-1	TRBJ2-6	SGGTGNVLT
TRBV5-1	TRBJ1-2	ASSFLQGSAGYT
TRBV30	TRBJ2-7	AWTADRGTGEQY
TRBV30	TRBJ1-5	AWADRFNQPQH
TRBV5-1	TRBJ2-1	ASSFSGESYNEQF
TRBV24-1	TRBJ2-1	ATRPGLHNEQF
TRBV4-1	TRBJ2-5	ASSPGTSGRAGQETQY
TRBV7-2	TRBJ1-2	ASSPRDRGTTFGYT
TRBV19	TRBJ1-2	ASSITGGLNYGYT
TRBV6-4	TRBJ2-5	ASSDQRAGNKFQETQY
TRBV27	TRBJ2-2	ASSSSNTGELF
TRBV4-3	TRBJ2-7	ASSQVSSGAYEQY
TRBV7-3	TRBJ2-2	ASSYQGDTGELF
TRBV6-5	TRBJ1-5	ASSYSGTGNQPQH
TRBV9	TRBJ2-3	ASSDPLAGGPFGSTDTQY
TRBV4-3	TRBJ2-2	ASSQAQDFPAGEYTGELF
TRBV15	TRBJ1-2	ATSRGDLARVGGGYGYT
TRBV12-3/TRBV12-4	TRBJ2-1	ASSLTSGGEQF
TRBV9	TRBJ1-5	ASSVGTDLQPQH
TRBV9	TRBJ1-1	ASSAGHLNTEAF
TRBV19	TRBJ1-1	ASSISGTGVVGGRTEAF
TRBV7-2	TRBJ2-1	ASSLEGLTYNEQF
TRBV15	TRBJ2-1	ATSRVLAGGNEQF
TRBV4-2	TRBJ2-5	ASSHTGYQETQY
TRBV19	TRBJ1-2	ASSTQGFGGYT
TRBV6-5	TRBJ1-2	ASRDRNYGYT
TRBV6-2/TRBV6-3	TRBJ1-4	ASSATPGTRNEKLF
TRBV3-1/TRBV3-2	TRBJ2-7	ASSRAETYEQY
TRBV20-1	TRBJ1-4	SASSSAEKLF